The 12 T cell receptor beta chains below were found in one sample sequenced in a study of glioma-infiltrating T cells. Amplification of TCR alpha and beta CDR3 regions from RNA used iRepertoire nested multiplex PCR. MiXCR, applied by TCRdb to the multiplex PCR reads, yields one record per CDR3 protein. This sample has a few hundred thousand distinct CDR3 sequences, with roughly 41% found just once. The material sequenced was glioma tissue, nonneoplastic brain tissue, or PBMCs (not recorded which). Receptors were obtained from a human donor with low-grade glioma or glioblastoma, undergoing nonglioma brain surgery, or in good health (not recorded which).

This sequence joins TRBV2 and TRBJ2-2; D is perhaps TRBD1 (6 bases). Germline V gene data show CDR1 as SNHLY and CDR2 as FYNNEI. CDR3 size: 16 residues. Deletions cut 1 base from V and 8 bases from J, with 17 bases between. CDR3 sequence: CASSEGRQAGKGELFF. The CDR3 nucleotides are TGTGCCAGCAGTGAAGGGCGACAGGCGGGTAAAGGGGAGCTGTTTTTT.

The chain has TRBV7-2 and TRBJ2-7; D is uncertain. The CDR3 totals 15 residues. CDR1 and CDR2 from the germline V gene are SGHTA and FQGNSA. Trimming stripped 1 base from V and 0 bases from J, with 10 bases between. CDR3 protein: CASSLGLRNSYEQYF. The CDR3 nucleotides are TGTGCCAGCAGCTTAGGCCTCAGAAACTCCTACGAGCAGTACTTC.

A remark on this clonotype: A much larger clone differs from this one at a single base, so this may be a read error. V is TRBV6-1 and J is TRBJ2-7, with D perhaps assigned TRBD1 or TRBD2 (5 bases each). V was pared by 8 bases and J by 3 bases, with 11 bases between. Per germline, CDR1 MNHNS and CDR2 SASEGT. The CDR3 totals 12 residues. CDR3: CASRDQHYEQYF. CDR3 bases: TGTGCCAGCCGGGACCAACACTACGAGCAGTACTTC.

In this sample, this clonotype turned up many times. V gene TRBV4-1 combines with J gene TRBJ1-6; D possibly corresponds to TRBD1 (6 bases). Germline lookup yields CDR1 MGHRA and CDR2 YSYEKL. V was clipped by 0 bases and J by 7 bases, with 10 bases between them. This CDR3 has 15 residues. Here the CDR3 reads CASSQEAGENSPLHF. In nucleotides, the CDR3 is TGCGCCAGCAGCCAAGAGGCAGGGGAGAATTCACCCCTCCACTTT.

Worth noting for this clonotype: The junction does not match germline at one end; this may be a read error. The V call is TRBV27, the J call TRBJ2-7, with D possibly matching TRBD2 (5 bases). CDR3 length equals 14 residues. CDR1 and CDR2 from the germline V gene are MNHEY and SMNVEV (reference sequence). The CDR3 region is CDSIQSGPSYEQYF. In DNA form, the CDR3 reads TGTGACAGCATCCAGAGCGGACCCTCCTACGAGCAGTACTTC.

For this clonotype: Compared with germline, one end of the junction differs, possibly owing to a read error. V and J are TRBV7-2 and TRBJ2-7; D possibly corresponds to TRBD2 (6 bases). Germline loops: CDR1 SGHTA, CDR2 FQGNSA. This CDR3 comprises 15 residues. The CDR3 loop reads CASSLEPGVSYKQYF. The CDR3 DNA follows: TGTGCCAGCAGCTTAGAACCGGGAGTCTCCTACAAGCAGTACTTC.

Comment on this clonotype: A read error may be the cause here, since a much bigger clone is one base away. The chain is built from TRBV20-1 and TRBJ2-7; 8 bases match TRBD2. The CDR3 has 14 amino acids. Germline CDR1 DFQATT, CDR2 SNEGSKA (reference sequence). The CDR3 reads CSASLSGRAYEHYF. DNA of the CDR3: TGCAGTGCTAGTCTATCCGGGAGGGCCTACGAGCATTACTTC.

This clonotype was counted at least ten times. The chain uses TRBV6-2 or TRBV6-3 and TRBJ1-1; TRBD1 agrees at 7 bases. The CDR3 spans 18 residues. Trimming at V came to 0 bases and at J to 2 bases, leaving 12 bases not matched to a gene. Per germline, CDR1 MNHEY and CDR2 SVGEGT. CDR3 loop: CASSYSLRGTWLNTEAFF. In DNA, the CDR3 is TGTGCCAGCAGTTACTCGCTCAGGGGGACATGGCTTAACACTGAAGCTTTCTTT.

This clonotype was seen a few times. CDR3 nucleotide sequence: TGTGCCAGTGGGGTACCCTATGGCTACACCTTC. Translation: CASGVPYGYTF. V and J are TRBV7-9 and TRBJ1-2; no reliable D call. Looked up from germline, CDR1 is SEHNR and CDR2 is FQNEAQ (reference sequence). The CDR3 sequence is 11 residues long. With 9 bases removed from V and 4 bases from J, the gap between germline ends came to 9 bases.

Points on this clonotype: A read error may explain this, as a much larger clone is one base away. The chain carries TRBV20-1 and TRBJ2-3; no definite D call. Trimming removed 3 bases from V and 1 base from J, with 20 bases in between. The V gene's germline CDR1 is DFQATT and CDR2 SNEGSKA (reference sequence). The CDR3 runs 17 residues. Here the CDR3 reads CSARSPGRVHRTDTQYF. Written as DNA, the CDR3 is TGCAGTGCTAGGTCACCCGGAAGAGTGCATCGCACAGATACGCAGTATTTT.

A note on this clonotype: Without the conserved terminal phenylalanine or tryptophan, this CDR3 likely stems from a read error. The chain links TRBV6-9 to TRBJ2-5; D call uncertain. CDR1 and CDR2 from the germline V gene are MNHGY and SVAAGI. Deletions cut 1 base from V and 5 bases from J, with 11 bases between. The CDR3 loop spans 14 amino acids. The CDR3 region has the DNA TGTGCCAGCAGTTATTTGAATCCGGCGGAGACCCAGTACTCC. It translates to CASSYLNPAETQYS.

This clonotype was observed a handful of times. The rearrangement joins TRBV20-1 to TRBJ2-2, with 9 bases fitting TRBD2. The germline V gene has CDR1 DFQATT and CDR2 SNEGSKA (reference sequence). V lost 4 bases to trimming and J lost 4 bases; unmatched junction nucleotides: 4. This CDR3 is built from 14 residues. The CDR3 loop reads CSATSGIATGELFF. The CDR3 DNA reads TGCAGTGCTACTAGCGGGATTGCCACCGGGGAGCTGTTTTTT.